These T cell receptor beta chains were read from a single sample in a study of memory CD4+ T cells and cytomegalovirus serostatus. Assay used: immunoSEQ multiplex PCR; TCRdb lists only in-frame clones, some missing. The sample has 60,000 to 70,000 clones, around 82% seen once; the top ten hold 0.5% to 0.6%. Sequenced input: memory CD4+ T cells from blood. These receptor sequences come from an adult in good health and CMV-seronegative. Some clones in this sample may be carry-over from other donors' samples. CDR3s include the opening cysteine and the closing phenylalanine or tryptophan. The order of the fields is V gene, CDR3 length, J gene, CDR3 protein.

v_call: TRBV7-3; cdr3_length: 14; j_call: TRBJ1-2; cdr3_aa: CASSFGGYGYGYTF
v_call: TRBV5-1; cdr3_length: 13; j_call: TRBJ2-1; cdr3_aa: CASRLAGGNEQFF
v_call: TRBV30; cdr3_length: 14; j_call: TRBJ2-4; cdr3_aa: CAWTRGIAKNIQYF
v_call: TRBV7-9; cdr3_length: 13; j_call: TRBJ1-2; cdr3_aa: CASSIKWTDGYTF
v_call: TRBV7-2; cdr3_length: 18; j_call: TRBJ2-7; cdr3_aa: CASSLGVGGSGGAYEQYF
v_call: TRBV19; cdr3_length: 16; j_call: TRBJ2-7; cdr3_aa: CASSRTSGGTPYEQYF
v_call: TRBV7-7; cdr3_length: 18; j_call: TRBJ1-3; cdr3_aa: CASSLGLVDGYSGNTIYF
v_call: TRBV28; cdr3_length: 11; j_call: TRBJ1-2; cdr3_aa: CASREGVGYTF
v_call: TRBV5-6; cdr3_length: 16; j_call: TRBJ1-5; cdr3_aa: CASSSWGTAGRQPQHF
v_call: TRBV7-9; cdr3_length: 16; j_call: TRBJ2-3; cdr3_aa: CASSLGLAGGPDTQYF
v_call: TRBV7-2; cdr3_length: 13; j_call: TRBJ1-2; cdr3_aa: CASSSGQNYGYTF
v_call: TRBV11-2; cdr3_length: 14; j_call: TRBJ2-3; cdr3_aa: CANIPVKDPDTQYF
v_call: TRBV5-1; cdr3_length: 16; j_call: TRBJ2-5; cdr3_aa: CASSLGPGGEQETQYF
v_call: TRBV21-1; cdr3_length: 14; j_call: TRBJ2-7; cdr3_aa: CASIPGHFSYEQYF
v_call: TRBV7-2; cdr3_length: 12; j_call: TRBJ2-2; cdr3_aa: CASRLMAGELFF
v_call: TRBV2; cdr3_length: 13; j_call: TRBJ1-5; cdr3_aa: CASSGQSNQPQHF
v_call: TRBV27; cdr3_length: 15; j_call: TRBJ1-4; cdr3_aa: CASSFLGGTNEKLFF
v_call: TRBV5-1; cdr3_length: 15; j_call: TRBJ2-4; cdr3_aa: CASSFIGGGHHIQYF
v_call: TRBV7-9; cdr3_length: 16; j_call: TRBJ2-2; cdr3_aa: CASSFRGRRNTGELFF
v_call: TRBV6-5; cdr3_length: 13; j_call: TRBJ2-7; cdr3_aa: CASKPTGFYEQYF
v_call: TRBV5-1; cdr3_length: 13; j_call: TRBJ2-5; cdr3_aa: CASSRDREETQYF
v_call: TRBV19; cdr3_length: 13; j_call: TRBJ2-3; cdr3_aa: CASSINWGDTQYF
v_call: TRBV4-1; cdr3_length: 17; j_call: TRBJ2-4; cdr3_aa: CASSQGYLQGNKNIQYF
v_call: TRBV5-6; cdr3_length: 15; j_call: TRBJ2-3; cdr3_aa: CASSRLAASTDTQYF
v_call: TRBV15; cdr3_length: 14; j_call: TRBJ2-3; cdr3_aa: CATSRDWGRDTQYF
v_call: TRBV10-1; cdr3_length: 15; j_call: TRBJ2-7; cdr3_aa: CASSESRGRTYEQYF
v_call: TRBV9; cdr3_length: 15; j_call: TRBJ2-5; cdr3_aa: CASSVGDSGFETQYF
v_call: TRBV5-1; cdr3_length: 12; j_call: TRBJ1-3; cdr3_aa: CASSLVGNTIYF
v_call: TRBV19; cdr3_length: 16; j_call: TRBJ2-3; cdr3_aa: CASSDPLGPRTDTQYF
v_call: TRBV11-2; cdr3_length: 14; j_call: TRBJ2-1; cdr3_aa: CASSLSLAGNEQFF
v_call: TRBV6-5; cdr3_length: 14; j_call: TRBJ1-2; cdr3_aa: CASSLVGSNYGYTF
v_call: TRBV5-1; cdr3_length: 17; j_call: TRBJ2-7; cdr3_aa: CASSLPRLAANSYEQYF
v_call: TRBV7-6; cdr3_length: 14; j_call: TRBJ2-5; cdr3_aa: CASSLPYQTRVQYF
v_call: TRBV11-2; cdr3_length: 15; j_call: TRBJ1-6; cdr3_aa: CASSRSWQGNSPLHF
v_call: TRBV4-2; cdr3_length: 15; j_call: TRBJ1-4; cdr3_aa: CASSRTGQNYGKLFF
v_call: TRBV5-1; cdr3_length: 14; j_call: TRBJ1-2; cdr3_aa: CASSFGGTNYGYTF
v_call: TRBV9; cdr3_length: 14; j_call: TRBJ1-4; cdr3_aa: CASSVDERNPKLFF
v_call: TRBV19; cdr3_length: 11; j_call: TRBJ2-1; cdr3_aa: CASNVDNEQFF
v_call: TRBV5-1; cdr3_length: 16; j_call: TRBJ2-3; cdr3_aa: CASSLANTGGADTQYF
v_call: TRBV19; cdr3_length: 14; j_call: TRBJ2-5; cdr3_aa: CASSVPGGRETQYF
v_call: TRBV18; cdr3_length: 15; j_call: TRBJ2-7; cdr3_aa: CASSRLAGTAYEQYF
v_call: TRBV7-9; cdr3_length: 14; j_call: TRBJ1-1; cdr3_aa: CASSLSQGATEAFF
v_call: TRBV15; cdr3_length: 16; j_call: TRBJ1-1; cdr3_aa: CATSRDQDRGSWKAFF
v_call: TRBV28; cdr3_length: 16; j_call: TRBJ1-6; cdr3_aa: CASSFASRDNNSPLHF
v_call: TRBV28; cdr3_length: 14; j_call: TRBJ2-5; cdr3_aa: CASIDRGVEETQYF
v_call: TRBV4-2; cdr3_length: 14; j_call: TRBJ1-5; cdr3_aa: CASSQEGGGQPQHF
v_call: TRBV2; cdr3_length: 14; j_call: TRBJ1-1; cdr3_aa: CASSYRSMNTEAFF
v_call: TRBV4-3; cdr3_length: 18; j_call: TRBJ2-1; cdr3_aa: CASSQDWLAGAIGNEQFF